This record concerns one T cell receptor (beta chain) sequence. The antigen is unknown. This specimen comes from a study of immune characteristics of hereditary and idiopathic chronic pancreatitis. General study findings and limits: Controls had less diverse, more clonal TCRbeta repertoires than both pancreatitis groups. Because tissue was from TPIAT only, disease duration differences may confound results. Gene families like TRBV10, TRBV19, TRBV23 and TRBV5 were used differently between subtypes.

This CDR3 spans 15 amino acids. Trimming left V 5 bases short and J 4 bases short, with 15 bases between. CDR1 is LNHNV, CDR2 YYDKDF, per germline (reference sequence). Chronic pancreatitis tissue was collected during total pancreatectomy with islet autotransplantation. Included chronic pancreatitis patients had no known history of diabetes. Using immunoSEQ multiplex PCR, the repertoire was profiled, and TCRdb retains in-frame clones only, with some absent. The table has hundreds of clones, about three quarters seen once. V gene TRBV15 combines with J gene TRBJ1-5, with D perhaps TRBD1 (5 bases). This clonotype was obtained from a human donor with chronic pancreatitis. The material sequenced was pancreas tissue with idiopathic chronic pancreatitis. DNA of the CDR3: TGTGCCACCAGCCCCCGATCGGGGGAGAATCAGCCCCAGCATTTT. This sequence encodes CATSPRSGENQPQHF.